This T cell receptor (beta chain) was recovered during a study of blood T cell repertoires in COVID-19 (TCRdb year 2020). Turning to the overall study: The collaborator samples originated in the United States, Italy and Spain and spanned the acute and convalescent phases of COVID-19. The prospective study material was composed of cDNA or gDNA derived from T cells, B-cell-depleted T cells, or PBMCs. Subjects who had been exposed to COVID-19, were actively infected with it, or had recovered from it provided the deeply sampled blood TCRbeta repertoires that made up the dataset. A freely available public database, intended as a resource for researchers studying the immune response to SARS-CoV-2, is where the repertoires were released. The samples were drawn from two sources: the first 160 participants of the ongoing ImmuneRACE study, and fewer than 1,500 subjects contributed by 6 global collaborators. The sample metadata nearly always contained a de-identified subject ID, COVID-19 status, age in years and sex. Where HLA class I and class II types were available, the types were taken from metadata supplied by the sample provider, not from assay-based typing.

On this clone itself: This receptor's antigen is unknown. Qualities for individual bases were not recorded, and no much larger clone is one base off.

The CDR3 has 13 amino acids, counting the end cysteine and phenylalanine. Kept here is only the CDR3 DNA, which spans 39 bases and is read in frame from base 1. The trim is 2 bases for V and 3 bases for J, with a gap of 7 bases between the germline ends. Via the germline V gene (reference sequence), CDR1 is SEHNR and CDR2 FQNEAQ. TCRbeta CDR3 regions were amplified from genomic DNA by means of the immunoSEQ Assay, a bias-controlled multiplex PCR. The authors' pipeline ran thus. The number of nucleated cells in each sample was estimated from the amplification of reference gene primers within the assay. Sequence reads were collapsed and filtered to measure the absolute abundance of every unique TCRbeta CDR3 rearrangement. For each sample, productive Simpson clonality was calculated by taking the square root of Simpson's diversity index across productive rearrangements. Not all clones reach the TCRdb copy of this immuneACCESS table, which keeps in-frame sequences only. Checked studies attribute under half of the gap to unresolved V genes and leave the rest unexplained. That table is the source of V, J and clone size, and D and trimming were worked out from the DNA. In all, the sample holds a few hundred thousand clones, and approximately 90% of those were seen once. The ten largest clones add up to 6.9% of the sample.

What the study reported, not specific to this receptor: The quantity of clinical and demographic metadata differed by source and by participant and was supplied without curation.

Another Seattle source contributed samples from volunteer blood donors who had recovered from COVID-19. The collaborating institutions used their own protocols to collect whole blood in K2EDTA tubes. For TCRbeta analysis, collaborators shipped samples in one of three forms: frozen whole blood, isolated PBMCs, or DNA extracted from either of those sample types. In this chain, TRBV7-9 is recombined with TRBJ1-1, with TRBD1 as a weak D call on 6 bases. Sequenced: peripheral blood. The receptor was derived from a woman in her 30s who had recovered from COVID-19. The nucleotides are TGTGCCAGCAGCTTACAGGGGTACACTGAAGCTTTCTTT. This gives the protein CASSLQGYTEAFF.